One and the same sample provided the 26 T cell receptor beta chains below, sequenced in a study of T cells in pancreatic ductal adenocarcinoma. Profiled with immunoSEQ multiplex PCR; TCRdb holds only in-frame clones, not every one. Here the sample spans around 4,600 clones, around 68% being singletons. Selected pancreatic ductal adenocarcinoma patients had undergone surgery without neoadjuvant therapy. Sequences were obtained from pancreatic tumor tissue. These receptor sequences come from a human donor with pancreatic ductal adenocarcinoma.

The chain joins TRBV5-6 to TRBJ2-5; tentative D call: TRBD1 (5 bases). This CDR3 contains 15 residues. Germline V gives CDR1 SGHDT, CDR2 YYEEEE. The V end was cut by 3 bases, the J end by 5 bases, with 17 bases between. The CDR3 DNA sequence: TGTGCCAGCAGCTCTCCGTCGCAGGGCCAGGAGACCCAGTACTTC. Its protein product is CASSSPSQGQETQYF. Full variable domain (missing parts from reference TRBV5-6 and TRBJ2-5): DAGVTQSPTHLIKTRGQQVTLRCSPKSGHDTVSWYQQALGQGPQFIFQYYEEEERQRGNFPDRFSGHQFPNYSSELNVNALLLGDSALYLCASSSPSQGQETQYFGPGTRLLVL.

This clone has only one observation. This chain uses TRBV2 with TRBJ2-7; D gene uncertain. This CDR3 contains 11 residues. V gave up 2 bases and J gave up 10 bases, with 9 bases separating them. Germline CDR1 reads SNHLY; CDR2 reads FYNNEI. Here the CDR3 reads CASSEWTEQYF. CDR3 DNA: TGTGCCAGCAGTGAATGGACCGAACAGTACTTC.

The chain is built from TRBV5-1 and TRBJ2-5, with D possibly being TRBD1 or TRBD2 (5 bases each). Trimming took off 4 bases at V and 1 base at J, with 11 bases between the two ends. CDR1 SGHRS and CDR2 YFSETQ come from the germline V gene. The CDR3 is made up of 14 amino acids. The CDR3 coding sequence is TGCGCCAGCAGCACAGGACTGAGCCAAGAGACCCAGTACTTC. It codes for CASSTGLSQETQYF.

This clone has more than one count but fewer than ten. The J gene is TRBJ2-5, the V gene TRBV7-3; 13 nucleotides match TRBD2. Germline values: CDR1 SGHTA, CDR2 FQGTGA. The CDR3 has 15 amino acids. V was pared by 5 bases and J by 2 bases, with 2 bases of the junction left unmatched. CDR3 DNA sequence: TGTGCCAGCAGCAAGACTAGCGGGAGGCAAGAGACCCAGTACTTC. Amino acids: CASSKTSGRQETQYF. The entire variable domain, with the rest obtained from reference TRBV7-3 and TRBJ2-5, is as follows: GAGVSQTPSNKVTEKGKYVELRCDPISGHTALYWYRQSLGQGPEFLIYFQGTGAADDSGLPNDRFFAVRPEGSVSTLKIQRTERGDSAVYLCASSKTSGRQETQYFGPGTRLLVL.

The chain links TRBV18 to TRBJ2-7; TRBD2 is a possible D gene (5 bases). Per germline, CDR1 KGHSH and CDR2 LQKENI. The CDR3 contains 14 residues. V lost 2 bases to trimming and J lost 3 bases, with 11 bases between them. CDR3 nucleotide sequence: TGTGCCAGCTCACCAGGTTCGGGGATCTACGAGCAGTACTTC. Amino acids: CASSPGSGIYEQYF.

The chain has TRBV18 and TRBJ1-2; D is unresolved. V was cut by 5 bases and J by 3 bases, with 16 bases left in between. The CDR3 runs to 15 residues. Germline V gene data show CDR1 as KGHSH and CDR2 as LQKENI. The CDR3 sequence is CASSGRVEMDYGYTF. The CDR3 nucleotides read TGTGCCAGCTCAGGCCGGGTAGAAATGGACTATGGCTACACCTTC. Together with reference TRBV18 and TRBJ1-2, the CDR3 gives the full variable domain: NAGVMQNPRHLVRRRGQEARLRCSPMKGHSHVYWYRQLPEEGLKFMVYLQKENIIDESGMPKERFSAEFPKEGPSILRIQQVVRGDSAAYFCASSGRVEMDYGYTFGSGTRLTVV.

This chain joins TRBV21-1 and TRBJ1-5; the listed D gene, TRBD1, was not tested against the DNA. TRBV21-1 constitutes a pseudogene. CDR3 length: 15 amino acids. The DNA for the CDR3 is TGTGCCAGCAGCCCCGTCAGACACGACAATCAGCCCCAGCATTTT. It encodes CASSPVRHDNQPQHF.

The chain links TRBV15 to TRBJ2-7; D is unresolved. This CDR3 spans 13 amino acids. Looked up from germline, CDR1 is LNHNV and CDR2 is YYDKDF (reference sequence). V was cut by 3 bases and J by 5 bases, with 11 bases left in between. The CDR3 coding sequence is TGTGCCACCAGCAGGCCCACCAGAAACGAGCAGTACTTC. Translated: CATSRPTRNEQYF. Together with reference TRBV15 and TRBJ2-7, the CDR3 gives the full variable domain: DAMVIQNPRYQVTQFGKPVTLSCSQTLNHNVMYWYQQKSSQAPKLLFHYYDKDFNNEADTPDNFQSRRPNTSFCFLDIRSPGLGDTAMYLCATSRPTRNEQYFGPGTRLTVT.

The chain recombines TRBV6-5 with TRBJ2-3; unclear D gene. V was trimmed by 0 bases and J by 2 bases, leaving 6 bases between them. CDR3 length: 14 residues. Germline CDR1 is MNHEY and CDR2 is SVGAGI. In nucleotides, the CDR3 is TGTGCCAGCAGTTACTCGCCACTCACAGATACGCAGTATTTT. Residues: CASSYSPLTDTQYF.

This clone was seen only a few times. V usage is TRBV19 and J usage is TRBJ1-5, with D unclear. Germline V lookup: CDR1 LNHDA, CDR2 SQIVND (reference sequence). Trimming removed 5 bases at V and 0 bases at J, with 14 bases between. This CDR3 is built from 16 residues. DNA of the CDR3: TGTGCCAGTAGTTTCGGGAAGGGTTATAGCAATCAGCCCCAGCATTTT. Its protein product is CASSFGKGYSNQPQHF.

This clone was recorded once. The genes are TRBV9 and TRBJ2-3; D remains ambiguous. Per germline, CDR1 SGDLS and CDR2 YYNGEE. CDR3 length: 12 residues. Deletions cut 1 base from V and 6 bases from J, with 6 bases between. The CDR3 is CASSVRSDTQYF. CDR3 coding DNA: TGTGCCAGCAGCGTACGGTCCGATACGCAGTATTTT.

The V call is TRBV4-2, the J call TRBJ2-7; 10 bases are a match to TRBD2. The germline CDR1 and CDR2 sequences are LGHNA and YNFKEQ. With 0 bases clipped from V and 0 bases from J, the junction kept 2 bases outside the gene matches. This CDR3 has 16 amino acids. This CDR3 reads CASSQDPSGGSYEQYF. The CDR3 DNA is TGTGCCAGCAGCCAAGACCCTAGCGGGGGCTCCTACGAGCAGTACTTC.

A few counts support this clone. CDR3 amino acids: CAWSVGKQSTDTQYF. The CDR3 DNA follows: TGTGCCTGGAGTGTGGGGAAGCAGAGCACAGATACGCAGTATTTT. V and J are TRBV30 and TRBJ2-3; no firm D call. V lost 0 bases to trimming and J lost 0 bases, with 10 bases between them. Germline V lookup: CDR1 GTSNPN, CDR2 SVGIG (reference sequence). This CDR3 has 15 residues.

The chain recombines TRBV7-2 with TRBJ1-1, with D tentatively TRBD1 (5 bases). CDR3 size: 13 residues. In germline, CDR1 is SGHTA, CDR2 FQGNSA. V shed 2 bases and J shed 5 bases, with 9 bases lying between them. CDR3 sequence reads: CASSLRGLTEAFF. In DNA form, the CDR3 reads TGTGCCAGCAGCTTAAGGGGTTTGACTGAAGCTTTCTTT.

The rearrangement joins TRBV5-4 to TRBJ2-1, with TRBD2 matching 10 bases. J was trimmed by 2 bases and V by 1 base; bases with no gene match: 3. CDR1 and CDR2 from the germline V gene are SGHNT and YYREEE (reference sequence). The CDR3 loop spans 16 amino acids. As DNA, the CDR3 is TGTGCCAGCAGCTTGCAACTAGCGGGGACCTACAATGAGCAGTTCTTC. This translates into CASSLQLAGTYNEQFF. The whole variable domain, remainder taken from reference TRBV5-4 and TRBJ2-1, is ETGVTQSPTHLIKTRGQQVTLRCSSQSGHNTVSWYQQALGQGPQFIFQYYREEENGRGNFPPRFSGLQFPNYSSELNVNALELDDSALYLCASSLQLAGTYNEQFFGPGTRLTVL.

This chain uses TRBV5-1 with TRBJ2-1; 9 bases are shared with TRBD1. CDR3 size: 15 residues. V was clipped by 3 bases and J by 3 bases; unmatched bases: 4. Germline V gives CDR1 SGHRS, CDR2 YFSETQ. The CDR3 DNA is TGCGCCAGCAGCTCGACAGGGGGTCACTACAATGAGCAGTTCTTC. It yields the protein CASSSTGGHYNEQFF.

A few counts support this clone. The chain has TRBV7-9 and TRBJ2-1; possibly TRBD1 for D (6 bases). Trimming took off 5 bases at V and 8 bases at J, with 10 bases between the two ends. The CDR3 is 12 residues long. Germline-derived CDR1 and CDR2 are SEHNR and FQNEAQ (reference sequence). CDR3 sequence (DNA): TGTGCCAGCAGCCTCACAGGGCATGAGCAGTTCTTC. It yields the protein CASSLTGHEQFF.

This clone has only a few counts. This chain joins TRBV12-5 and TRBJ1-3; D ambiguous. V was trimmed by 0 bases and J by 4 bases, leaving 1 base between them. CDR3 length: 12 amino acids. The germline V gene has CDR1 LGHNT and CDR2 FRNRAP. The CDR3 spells CASGLVGNTIYF. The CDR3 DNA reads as TGTGCTAGTGGTTTGGTCGGAAACACCATATATTTT.

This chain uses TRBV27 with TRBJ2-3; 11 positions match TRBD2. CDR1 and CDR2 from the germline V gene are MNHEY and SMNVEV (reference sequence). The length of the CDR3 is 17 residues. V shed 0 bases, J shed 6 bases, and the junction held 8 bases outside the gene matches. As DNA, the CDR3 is TGTGCCAGCAGTTTATCGATAACTAGCGGGGGAGGGGATACGCAGTATTTT. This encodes CASSLSITSGGGDTQYF.

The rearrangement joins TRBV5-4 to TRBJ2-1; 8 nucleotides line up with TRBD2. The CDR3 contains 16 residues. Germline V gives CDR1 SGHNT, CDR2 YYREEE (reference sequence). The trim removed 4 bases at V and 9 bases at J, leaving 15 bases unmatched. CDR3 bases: TGTGCCAGCAGCCCTGCAGCGGGAGCCGCTTCAGCTGAGCAGTTCTTC. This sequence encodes CASSPAAGAASAEQFF.

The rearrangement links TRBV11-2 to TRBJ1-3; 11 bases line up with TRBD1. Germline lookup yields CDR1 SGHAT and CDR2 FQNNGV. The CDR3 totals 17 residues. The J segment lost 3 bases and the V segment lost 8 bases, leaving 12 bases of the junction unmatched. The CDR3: CASRGRGTGGIGNTIYF. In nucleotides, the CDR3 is TGTGCCAGCCGCGGGCGGGGGACAGGGGGAATTGGAAACACCATATATTTT.

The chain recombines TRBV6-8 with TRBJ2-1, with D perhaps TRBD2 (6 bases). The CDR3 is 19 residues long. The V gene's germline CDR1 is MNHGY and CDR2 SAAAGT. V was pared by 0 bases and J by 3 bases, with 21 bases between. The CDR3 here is CASSYSNLKRVDFYNEQFF. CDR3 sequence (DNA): TGTGCCAGCAGTTACTCGAACCTTAAGCGGGTGGACTTCTACAATGAGCAGTTCTTC.

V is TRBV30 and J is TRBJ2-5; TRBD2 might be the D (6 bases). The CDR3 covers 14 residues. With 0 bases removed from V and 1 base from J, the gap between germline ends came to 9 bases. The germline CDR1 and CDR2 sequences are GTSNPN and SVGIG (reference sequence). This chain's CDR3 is CAWSVAGFQETQYF. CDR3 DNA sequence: TGTGCCTGGAGTGTTGCGGGGTTCCAAGAGACCCAGTACTTC. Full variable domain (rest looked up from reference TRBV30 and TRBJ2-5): SQTIHQWPATLVQPVGSPLSLECTVEGTSNPNLYWYRQAAGRGLQLLFYSVGIGQISSEVPQNLSASRPQDRQFILSSKKLLLSDSGFYLCAWSVAGFQETQYFGPGTRLLVL.

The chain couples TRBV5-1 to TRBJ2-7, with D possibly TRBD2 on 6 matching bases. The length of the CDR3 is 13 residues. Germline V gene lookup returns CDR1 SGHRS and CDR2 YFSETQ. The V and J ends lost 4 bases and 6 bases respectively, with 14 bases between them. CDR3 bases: TGCGCCAGCAGCGGCGGGACTGCCAGCGAGCAGTACTTC. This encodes CASSGGTASEQYF.

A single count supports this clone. CDR3 DNA: TGTGCCAGCAGCCAAGATCATGGGGGGGCCGATGAGCAGTTCTTC. Residues: CASSQDHGGADEQFF. V and J are TRBV4-2 and TRBJ2-1; D possibly corresponds to TRBD2 (7 bases). V lost 0 bases and J 8 bases, leaving 14 bases between the germline ends. CDR1 is LGHNA and CDR2 is YNFKEQ in the germline V gene. The CDR3 extends over 15 amino acids.

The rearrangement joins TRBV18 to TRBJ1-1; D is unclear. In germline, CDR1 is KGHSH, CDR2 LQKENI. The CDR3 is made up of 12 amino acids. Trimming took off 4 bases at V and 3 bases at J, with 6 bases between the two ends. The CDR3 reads CASSLGDTEAFF. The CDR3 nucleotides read TGTGCCAGCTCACTGGGAGACACTGAAGCTTTCTTT. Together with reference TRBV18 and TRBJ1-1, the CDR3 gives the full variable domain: NAGVMQNPRHLVRRRGQEARLRCSPMKGHSHVYWYRQLPEEGLKFMVYLQKENIIDESGMPKERFSAEFPKEGPSILRIQQVVRGDSAAYFCASSLGDTEAFFGQGTRLTVV.